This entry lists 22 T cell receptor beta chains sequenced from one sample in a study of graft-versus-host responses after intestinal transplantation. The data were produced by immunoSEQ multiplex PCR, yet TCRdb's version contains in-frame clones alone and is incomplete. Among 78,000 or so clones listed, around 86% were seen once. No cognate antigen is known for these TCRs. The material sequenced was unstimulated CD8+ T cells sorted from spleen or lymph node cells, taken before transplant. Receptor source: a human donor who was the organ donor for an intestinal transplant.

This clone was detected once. The CDR3 nucleotides read TGTGCCACCCTACAGGGACCTATGAACACTGAAGCTTTCTTT. Translated: CATLQGPMNTEAFF. The chain employs TRBV6-6 and TRBJ1-1, with D perhaps TRBD1 (6 bases). Trimming took off 10 bases at V and 0 bases at J, with 15 bases between the two ends. This CDR3 region has 14 residues. The germline gives CDR1 MNHNY, CDR2 SVGAGI (reference sequence).

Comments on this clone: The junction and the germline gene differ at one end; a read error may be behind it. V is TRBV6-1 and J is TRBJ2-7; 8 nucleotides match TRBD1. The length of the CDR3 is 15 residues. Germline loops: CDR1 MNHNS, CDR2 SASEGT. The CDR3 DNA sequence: TGTGCCAGCAGGGTGGGCAGGGGGCCCCAATACGGGCAGTACTTC. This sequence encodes CASRVGRGPQYGQYF.

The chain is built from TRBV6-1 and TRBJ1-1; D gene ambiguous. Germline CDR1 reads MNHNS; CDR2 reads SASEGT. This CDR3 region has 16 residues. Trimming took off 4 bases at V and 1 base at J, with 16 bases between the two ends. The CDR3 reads CASSAIPFWENTEAFF. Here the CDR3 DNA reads TGTGCCAGCAGTGCAATCCCCTTTTGGGAGAACACTGAAGCTTTCTTT.

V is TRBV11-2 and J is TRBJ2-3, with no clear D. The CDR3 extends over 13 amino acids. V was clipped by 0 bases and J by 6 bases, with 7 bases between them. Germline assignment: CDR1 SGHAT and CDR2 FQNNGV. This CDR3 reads CASSLEGWDTQYF. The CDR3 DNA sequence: TGTGCCAGCAGCTTAGAGGGGTGGGATACGCAGTATTTT.

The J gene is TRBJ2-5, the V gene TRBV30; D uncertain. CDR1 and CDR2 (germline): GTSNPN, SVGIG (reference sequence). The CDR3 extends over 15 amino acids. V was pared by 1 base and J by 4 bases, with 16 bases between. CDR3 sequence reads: CAWSEGIVPAETQYF. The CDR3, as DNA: TGTGCCTGGAGTGAGGGTATTGTTCCGGCAGAGACCCAGTACTTC. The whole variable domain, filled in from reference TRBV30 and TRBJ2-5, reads SQTIHQWPATLVQPVGSPLSLECTVEGTSNPNLYWYRQAAGRGLQLLFYSVGIGQISSEVPQNLSASRPQDRQFILSSKKLLLSDSGFYLCAWSEGIVPAETQYFGPGTRLLVL.

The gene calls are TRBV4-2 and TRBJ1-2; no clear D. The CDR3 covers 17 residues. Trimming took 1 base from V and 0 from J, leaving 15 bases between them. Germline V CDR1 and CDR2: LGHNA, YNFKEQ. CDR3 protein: CASSQAPGSLANYGYTF. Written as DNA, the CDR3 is TGTGCCAGCAGCCAAGCCCCCGGGAGCTTAGCTAACTATGGCTACACCTTC.

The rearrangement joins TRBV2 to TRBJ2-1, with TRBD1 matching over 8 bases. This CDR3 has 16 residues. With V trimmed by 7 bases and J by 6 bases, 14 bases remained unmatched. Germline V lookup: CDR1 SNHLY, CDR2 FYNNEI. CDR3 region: CASTLRRQGMVNEQFF. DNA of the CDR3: TGTGCCAGCACCCTAAGGAGACAGGGGATGGTCAATGAGCAGTTCTTC.

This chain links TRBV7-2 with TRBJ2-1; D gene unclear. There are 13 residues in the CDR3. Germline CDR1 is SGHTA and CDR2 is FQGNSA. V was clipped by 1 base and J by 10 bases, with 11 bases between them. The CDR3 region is CASSLVVGEEQFF. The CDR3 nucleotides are TGTGCCAGCAGCTTAGTAGTTGGGGAAGAGCAGTTCTTC. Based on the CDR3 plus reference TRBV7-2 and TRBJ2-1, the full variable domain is GAGVSQSPSNKVTEKGKDVELRCDPISGHTALYWYRQSLGQGLEFLIYFQGNSAPDKSGLPSDRFSAERTGGSVSTLTIQRTQQEDSAVYLCASSLVVGEEQFFGPGTRLTVL.

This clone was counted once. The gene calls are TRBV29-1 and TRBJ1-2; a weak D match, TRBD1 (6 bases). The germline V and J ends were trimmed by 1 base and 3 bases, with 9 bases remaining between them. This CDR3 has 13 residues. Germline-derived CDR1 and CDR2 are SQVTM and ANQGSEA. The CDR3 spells CSVEAGEDYGYTF. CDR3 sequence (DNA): TGCAGCGTTGAAGCAGGGGAGGACTATGGCTACACCTTC.

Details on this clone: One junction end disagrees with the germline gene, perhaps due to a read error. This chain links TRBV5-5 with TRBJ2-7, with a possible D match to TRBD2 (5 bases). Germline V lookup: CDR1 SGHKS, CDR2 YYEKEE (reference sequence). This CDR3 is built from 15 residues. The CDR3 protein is CASSANRDETIRNHF. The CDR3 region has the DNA TGTGCCAGCAGCGCCAACCGGGATGAAACGATAAGGAACCACTTC.

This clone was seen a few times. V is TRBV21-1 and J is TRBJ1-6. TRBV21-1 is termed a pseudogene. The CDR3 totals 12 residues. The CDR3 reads CALTECDSPLHF. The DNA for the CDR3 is TGTGCGCTTACCGAGTGCGACTCACCCCTCCACTTT.

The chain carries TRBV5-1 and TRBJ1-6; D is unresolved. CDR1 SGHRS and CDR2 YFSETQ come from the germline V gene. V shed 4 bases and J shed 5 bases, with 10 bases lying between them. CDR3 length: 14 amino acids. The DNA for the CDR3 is TGCGCCAGCAGCGTGGGCGACGATAATTCACCCCTCCACTTT. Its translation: CASSVGDDNSPLHF. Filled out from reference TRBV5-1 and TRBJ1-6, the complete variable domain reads KAGVTQTPRYLIKTRGQQVTLSCSPISGHRSVSWYQQTPGQGLQFLFEYFSETQRNKGNFPGRFSGRQFSNSRSEMNVSTLELGDSALYLCASSVGDDNSPLHFGNGTRLTVT.

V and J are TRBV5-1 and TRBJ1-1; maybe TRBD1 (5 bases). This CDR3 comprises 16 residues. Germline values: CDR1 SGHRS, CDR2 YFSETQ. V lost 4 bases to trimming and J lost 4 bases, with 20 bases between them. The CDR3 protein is CASSLGGPAFLTEAFF. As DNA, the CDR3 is TGCGCCAGCAGCCTGGGGGGACCCGCCTTTCTCACTGAAGCTTTCTTT.

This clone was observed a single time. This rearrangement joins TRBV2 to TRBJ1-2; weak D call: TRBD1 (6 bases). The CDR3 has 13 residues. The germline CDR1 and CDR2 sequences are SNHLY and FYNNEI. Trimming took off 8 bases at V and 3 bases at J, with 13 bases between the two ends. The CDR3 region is CASVGGGDYGYTF. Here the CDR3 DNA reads TGTGCCAGCGTCGGGGGCGGGGACTATGGCTACACCTTC.

CDR3: CASSHGGTEDSPLHF. Here the CDR3 DNA reads TGTGCCAGCAGCCATGGGGGGACAGAAGATTCACCCCTCCACTTT. The chain combines TRBV7-9 with TRBJ1-6, with 7 bases lining up with TRBD1. This CDR3 is 15 amino acids long. Per germline, CDR1 SEHNR and CDR2 FQNEAQ (reference sequence). Unmatched junction bases numbered 9, after V lost 5 bases and J lost 8 bases. The complete variable domain, with remaining parts taken from reference TRBV7-9 and TRBJ1-6, reads DTGVSQNPRHKITKRGQNVTFRCDPISEHNRLYWYRQTLGQGPEFLTYFQNEAQLEKSRLLSDRFSAERPKGSFSTLEIQRTEQGDSAMYLCASSHGGTEDSPLHFGNGTRLTVT.

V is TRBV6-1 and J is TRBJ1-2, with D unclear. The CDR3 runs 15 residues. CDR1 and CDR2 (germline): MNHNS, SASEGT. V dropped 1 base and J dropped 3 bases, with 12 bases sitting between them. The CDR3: CASSEGRSGYYGYTF. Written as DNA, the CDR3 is TGTGCCAGCAGTGAAGGGCGGAGTGGGTACTATGGCTACACCTTC.

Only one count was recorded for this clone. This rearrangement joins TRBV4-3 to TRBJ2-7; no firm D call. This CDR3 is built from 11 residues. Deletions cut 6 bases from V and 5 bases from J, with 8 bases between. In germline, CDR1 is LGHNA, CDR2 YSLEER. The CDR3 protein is CASSNDDEQYF. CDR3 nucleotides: TGCGCCAGCAGTAATGATGACGAGCAGTACTTC.

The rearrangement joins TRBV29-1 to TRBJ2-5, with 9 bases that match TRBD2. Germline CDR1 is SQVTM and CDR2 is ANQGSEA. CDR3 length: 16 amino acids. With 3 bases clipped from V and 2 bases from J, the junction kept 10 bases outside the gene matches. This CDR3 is CSVDPGRGGLQETQYF. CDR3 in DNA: TGCAGCGTTGATCCGGGGCGGGGGGGACTTCAAGAGACCCAGTACTTC. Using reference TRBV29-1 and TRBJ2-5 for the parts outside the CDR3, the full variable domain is SAVISQKPSRDICQRGTSLTIQCQVDSQVTMMFWYRQQPGQSLTLIATANQGSEATYESGFVIDKFPISRPNLTFSTLTVSNMSPEDSSIYLCSVDPGRGGLQETQYFGPGTRLLVL.

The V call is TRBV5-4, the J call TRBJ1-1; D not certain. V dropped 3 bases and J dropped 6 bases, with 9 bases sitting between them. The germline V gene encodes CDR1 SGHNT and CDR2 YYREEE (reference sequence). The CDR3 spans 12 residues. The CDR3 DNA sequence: TGTGCCAGCAGCTCGGAGGAGGCTGAAGCTTTCTTT. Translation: CASSSEEAEAFF.

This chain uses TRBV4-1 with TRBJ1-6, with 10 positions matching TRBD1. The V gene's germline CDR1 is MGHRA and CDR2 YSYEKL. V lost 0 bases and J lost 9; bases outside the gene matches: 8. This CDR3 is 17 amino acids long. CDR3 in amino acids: CASSQDLVGDRGSPLHF. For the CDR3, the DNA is TGCGCCAGCAGCCAAGATCTGGTGGGGGACAGGGGTTCACCCCTCCACTTT.

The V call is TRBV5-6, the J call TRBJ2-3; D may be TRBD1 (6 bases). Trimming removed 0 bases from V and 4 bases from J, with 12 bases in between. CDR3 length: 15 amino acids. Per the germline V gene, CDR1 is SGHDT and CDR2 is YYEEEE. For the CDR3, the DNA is TGTGCCAGCAGCTTGGGTTCGGCAGGGGCAGATACGCAGTATTTT. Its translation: CASSLGSAGADTQYF.

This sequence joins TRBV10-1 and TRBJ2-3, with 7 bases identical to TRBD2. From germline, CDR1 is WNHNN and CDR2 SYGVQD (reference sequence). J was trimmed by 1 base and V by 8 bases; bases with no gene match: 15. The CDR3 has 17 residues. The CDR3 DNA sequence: TGCGCCAGCCCTCAAGACAACCAGCGGGGATGCACAGATACGCAGTATTTT. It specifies CASPQDNQRGCTDTQYF.